The source of this T cell receptor (beta chain) is a study of cytomegalovirus exposure and HLA in healthy donors. Study results and limitations: Accounts indicate the classifier identified cytomegalovirus status with strong specificity and sensitivity. Later genetic work tied a missense DCLRE1C variant to beta-chain V and J trimming. The authors judged a highly shared variant cluster likely a sequencing artifact. A later analysis found most CMV-associated TCR beta chains apparently HLA-restricted.

Trimming took 1 base from V and 7 from J, leaving 17 bases between them. This CDR3 spans 15 amino acids. Germline-derived CDR1 and CDR2 are SGHRS and YFSETQ. The PCR employed 60 Vbeta primers together with 13 Jbeta primers. TCRdb's copy holds only in-frame clones and misses some; the assay was immunoSEQ multiplex PCR. Here the sample spans roughly 180,000 clones, around 80% being singletons. This clone was observed once. The target antigen is unknown. The V and J genes are TRBV5-1 and TRBJ1-1; tentatively, D is TRBD1 (6 bases). The clonotype was recovered from a woman between 50 and 59 years old in good health and CMV-seropositive. Sequenced material: PBMCs. Written as DNA, the CDR3 is TGCGCCAGCAGCTTGATGGGGGCAGGGGAGGGTGAAGCTTTCTTT. This codes for CASSLMGAGEGEAFF. The variable domain in full, with the rest retrieved from reference TRBV5-1 and TRBJ1-1, is KAGVTQTPRYLIKTRGQQVTLSCSPISGHRSVSWYQQTPGQGLQFLFEYFSETQRNKGNFPGRFSGRQFSNSRSEMNVSTLELGDSALYLCASSLMGAGEGEAFFGQGTRLTVV.